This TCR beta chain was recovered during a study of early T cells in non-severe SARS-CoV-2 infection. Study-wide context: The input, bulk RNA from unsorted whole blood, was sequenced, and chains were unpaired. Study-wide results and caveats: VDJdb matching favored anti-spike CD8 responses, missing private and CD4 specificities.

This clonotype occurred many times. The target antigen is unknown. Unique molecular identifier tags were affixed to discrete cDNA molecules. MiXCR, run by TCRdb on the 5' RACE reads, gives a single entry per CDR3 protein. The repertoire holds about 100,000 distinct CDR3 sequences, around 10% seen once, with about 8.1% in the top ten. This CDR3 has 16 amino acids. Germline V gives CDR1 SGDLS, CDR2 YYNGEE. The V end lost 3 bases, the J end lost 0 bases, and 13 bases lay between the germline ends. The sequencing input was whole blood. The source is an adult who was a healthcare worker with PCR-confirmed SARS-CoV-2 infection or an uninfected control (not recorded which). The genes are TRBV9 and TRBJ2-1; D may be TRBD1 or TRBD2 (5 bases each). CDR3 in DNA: TGTGCCAGCAGCGAGGGGCTAGCTCTCTCCTACAATGAGCAGTTCTTC. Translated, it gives CASSEGLALSYNEQFF. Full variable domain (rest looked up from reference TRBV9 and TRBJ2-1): DSGVTQTPKHLITATGQRVTLRCSPRSGDLSVYWYQQSLDQGLQFLIQYYNGEERAKGNILERFSAQQFPDLHSELNLSSLELGDSALYFCASSEGLALSYNEQFFGPGTRLTVL.